Following are 10 T cell receptor beta chains from one sample sequenced in a study of T cell responses to AZD1222 COVID-19 vaccine (dated by TCRdb to the early 2020s). Library creation used the immunoSEQ multiplex PCR assay. The source is immuneACCESS, and TCRdb retained only in-frame sequences with V and J called. Part of the clones is not carried over; for the studies checked, unresolved V genes explain less than half of this, and the remainder is unexplained. The sample yields about 180,000 clones; 80% to 95% were counted once. Of the sample, roughly 2% is held by the ten largest clones. The sample's time point label, decoded: about 28 days (+/-7) after the second vaccine dose. Specimen: peripheral blood, collected 28 days after the second AZD1222 dose. The receptors here all came from an adult who received the AZD1222 COVID-19 vaccine.

The J gene is TRBJ2-5, the V gene TRBV15; 9 nucleotides line up with TRBD1. The junction had 3 bases not matched to a gene; V was cut back by 1 base and J by 3 bases. There are 15 residues in the CDR3. CDR1 and CDR2 from the germline V gene are LNHNV and YYDKDF (reference sequence). CDR3 in DNA: TGTGCCACCAGCAGAGCGGGACAGGGTGAAGAGACCCAGTACTTC. As protein: CATSRAGQGEETQYF.

The genes are TRBV5-5 and TRBJ1-2; D not resolved. Germline CDR1 reads SGHKS; CDR2 reads YYEKEE (reference sequence). This CDR3 is 13 amino acids long. V was shortened by 4 bases and J by 6 bases, with 13 bases between the two germline ends. The CDR3 sequence: CASSRSLRDGYTF. Here the CDR3 DNA reads TGTGCCAGCAGCAGATCACTGAGGGATGGCTACACCTTC.

A single count supports this clone. The chain is built from TRBV30 and TRBJ2-5, with D possibly being TRBD1 (5 bases). The CDR3 has 11 amino acids. In germline, CDR1 is GTSNPN, CDR2 SVGIG (reference sequence). V shed 2 bases and J shed 5 bases, with 6 bases lying between them. This CDR3 is CAWSSGETQYF. CDR3 in DNA: TGTGCCTGGAGTTCAGGGGAGACCCAGTACTTC.

The rearrangement links TRBV7-9 to TRBJ1-2; 10 positions agree with TRBD1. This CDR3 is 13 amino acids long. Germline-derived CDR1 and CDR2 are SEHNR and FQNEAQ (reference sequence). Germline trimming cut 5 bases from V and 7 bases from J; bases unmatched to any gene: 4. The CDR3 bases are TGTGCCAGCAGCCCGGGACAGGGGTTTGGCTACACCTTC. This codes for CASSPGQGFGYTF.

The rearrangement links TRBV19 to TRBJ1-2; D not resolved. Germline values: CDR1 LNHDA, CDR2 SQIVND (reference sequence). V lost 7 bases and J lost 8, with 8 bases in between. CDR3 size: 10 residues. The CDR3 reads CASKEGGYTF. The DNA for the CDR3 is TGTGCCAGTAAGGAGGGCGGCTACACCTTC.

This clone was seen only once. The V and J genes are TRBV4-2 and TRBJ1-5; D not resolved. Trimming left V 1 base short and J 4 bases short, with 5 bases between. The CDR3 consists of 13 residues. Per germline, CDR1 LGHNA and CDR2 YNFKEQ. As DNA, the CDR3 is TGTGCCAGCAGCCAAGCACGAAATCAGCCCCAGCATTTT. This gives the protein CASSQARNQPQHF.

This sequence joins TRBV7-2 and TRBJ1-2; perhaps TRBD1 as D (6 bases). The CDR3 is 16 amino acids. Germline loops: CDR1 SGHTA, CDR2 FQGNSA. V was pared by 5 bases and J by 3 bases, with 19 bases between. The CDR3 bases are TGTGCCAGCAGCCCAAGGTGGGGGGGCGGGTACTATGGCTACACCTTC. This translates into CASSPRWGGGYYGYTF.

The V and J genes are TRBV6-5 and TRBJ2-1, with 9 bases identical to TRBD2. Germline V lookup: CDR1 MNHEY, CDR2 SVGAGI. V lost 5 bases and J lost 3; bases outside the gene matches: 5. This CDR3 is built from 15 residues. The CDR3, as DNA: TGTGCCAGCAGTATCAGCGGGGGGTTCTACAATGAGCAGTTCTTC. Amino acid sequence: CASSISGGFYNEQFF.

The CDR3 region has the DNA TGCGCCAGCAGCTTGGAAGGGACAGGGGAAGAGACCCAGTACTTC. The encoded protein is CASSLEGTGEETQYF. The chain joins TRBV5-1 to TRBJ2-5, with 10 bases aligning to TRBD1. CDR1 and CDR2 from the germline V gene are SGHRS and YFSETQ. J was trimmed by 3 bases and V by 0 bases; bases with no gene match: 2. The CDR3 is 15 amino acids.

The genes are TRBV4-1 and TRBJ1-2; D gene ambiguous. V was clipped by 1 base and J by 6 bases, with 24 bases between them. The CDR3 contains 18 residues. Germline loops: CDR1 MGHRA, CDR2 YSYEKL. CDR3 sequence reads: CASSQVRRVPGKEDGYTF. Written as DNA, the CDR3 is TGCGCCAGCAGCCAAGTTCGGAGAGTACCGGGAAAGGAGGATGGCTACACCTTC.